This T cell receptor (beta chain) was identified in a study of control samples from healthy donors and cancer patients. TCRdb's copy holds only in-frame clones and misses some; the assay was immunoSEQ multiplex PCR. The table records about 130,000 clones, over 75% of them present only once. Trimming left V 3 bases short and J 4 bases short, with 8 bases between. This CDR3 contains 13 residues. Germline CDR1 SGDLS, CDR2 YYNGEE. This chain joins TRBV9 and TRBJ1-3, with D perhaps TRBD1 (5 bases). The sequenced sample was blood. This clonotype originated in a man aged 40-49 years in good health. CDR3: CASSARQGNTIYF. The CDR3 nucleotides are TGTGCCAGCAGCGCTCGACAGGGAAACACCATATATTTT.